This record concerns one T cell receptor (beta chain) sequence. Its antigen remains unidentified. Base qualities were left out, and no much larger clone turns up one base away. The CDR3 numbers 16 residues from cysteine through phenylalanine. Left in the record is the CDR3 DNA by itself, 48 bases read in frame from the first base. The data are from a study of cytomegalovirus exposure and HLA in healthy donors (dated by TCRdb to 2016 to 2017). Concerning the study at large: In an earlier analysis of under 600 of the donors, approximately 260 Gb of sequence data and some 120 million unique TCR beta sequences from about 179 million T cells were reported. An early release covering 500 to 750 HLA-typed donors comprised roughly 300 gigabases of sequencing data and roughly 86 million unique TCR sequences. Among the approximately 420 genotyped donors, around 81% belonged to the genetic ancestry cluster associated with self-reported Caucasian donors. The study was designed to test whether signatures of past pathogen exposure could be identified by cataloging public T cell receptors. The T cell repertoires of 670 or so subjects were profiled by immunosequencing and related to cytomegalovirus serostatus. In addition to the first cohort of 666 subjects, a separate validation cohort of approximately 120 different subjects was used. To predict cytomegalovirus infection status, the study brought together high-throughput TCR immunosequencing, statistical association of individual TCRs with disease status, and machine learning. A later analysis re-analyzed previously published TCR beta repertoires from roughly 630 donors and added high-resolution HLA genotyping to study TCR occurrence patterns. In the later analysis, no new phenotypic data were used to find candidate immune exposures; instead, reliance was placed on TCR beta sequences and their occurrence across donors. An earlier analysis of some 600 of the donors applied high-throughput TCR beta sequencing to assess whether each TCR beta V gene segment acted as functional or pseudogenic. Donor age, sex, ethnicity and CMV serostatus were compiled alongside the repertoire data. A later genetic analysis took genome-wide SNP genotypes for 398 of the 666 donors and used that subset as a discovery cohort. All discovery cohort repertoires had been generated using a single sequencing platform. Class I and class II HLA loci were covered by the typing at four-digit resolution. Typing coverage differed by locus: A, B, C, DRB1 and DQB1 were typed in roughly 629-630 donors, DQA1 in 500 to 550, DPA1 in around 580, and DPB1 in roughly 470. Several DR-DQ haplotypes were treated as single units for association and clustering because of strong linkage in the cohort. Across some 400 genotyped donors of the cohort, an average of approximately 240,000 unique TCR beta nucleotide sequences per donor were sequenced, and approximately 17% of those sequences were non-productive.

In total, roughly 710 healthy bone marrow donors made up the cohort. Cohort members were all nominally healthy when sampled, although unrecorded immune exposures were likely present. The donor was CMV seronegative and belonged to the group of 352 seronegative cohort members. Each donor provided a peripheral blood sample, and peripheral blood mononuclear cells were used for TCR beta sequencing. The Qiagen DNeasy Blood Extraction Kit was used to extract genomic DNA from the blood cell samples. The library was obtained by the immunoSEQ multiplex PCR assay. For the multiplex PCR, a mixture combining 60 forward primers for TCR Vbeta segments and 13 reverse primers for TCR Jbeta segments was used. The CDR3 region of rearranged TCR beta genes was amplified from genomic DNA with a multiplex PCR assay. On the Illumina HiSeq System, the amplified TCR beta libraries were sequenced as 87-base-pair reads. Processing in the source paper ran as follows. In a later analysis, tens of millions of unique TCR beta chains were counted across the 650 to 750 repertoires, and some 10 million of these chains were shared by at least two donors. Raw reads were error-corrected and collapsed into unique sequences with a nearest-neighbor algorithm that merged closely related sequences to remove PCR and sequencing errors. CDR3 sequences were aligned to IMGT reference sequences to assign V, D and J gene segments. For a sequence to be retained, a match of at least six nucleotides to both a V gene segment and a J gene segment was required. A rearrangement was called productive if the CDR3 had no stop codons and remained in frame with V and J, and every other rearrangement was called non-productive. Following IMGT convention, CDR3 was defined as the stretch from the second conserved V-encoded cysteine to the conserved J-encoded phenylalanine. In an earlier analysis of more than 550 of the donors, sequences lacking an unambiguous match to a single V gene segment were excluded. An earlier analysis of fewer than 750 of the donors classified V segments as functional when productive rearrangements were above 56.7% and as segregating when the standard deviation between donors was above 5%. A statistical classification framework was built to diagnose cytomegalovirus status from the catalog of TCR beta chain sequences. V and J gene assignment, in a later analysis, came from comparing TCR nucleotide sequences with IMGT/GENE-DB human TR gene sequences. The TCRdist pipeline was used in a later analysis to assign CDR3 sequences and most-parsimonious VDJ recombination scenarios. A later analysis defined each TCR beta chain by its CDR3 amino acid sequence plus V-gene family, and excluded reads lacking a unique V-gene family. In a later analysis, some 600 highly shared, low-generation-probability nucleotide sequences were removed to address suspected cross-contamination and a sequencing artifact. In a later analysis, a clonal expansion index for each public chain was calculated from normalized within-repertoire ranks of inferred template counts. Generation probabilities in a later analysis came from a VDJ recombination model fitted to out-of-frame rearrangements, and those results were checked against IGoR. In a later analysis, hypergeometric tests were used to score TCR-TCR, TCR-HLA and TCR-CMV co-occurrence, with a repertoire-size bias correction applied to TCR pairs. In a later analysis, false discovery rates were estimated by permuting HLA or CMV assignments 20 times. In a later analysis, co-occurring TCRs were grouped with DBSCAN, and TCRdist sequence similarity was added when clustering was performed within HLA-allele-positive subsets. Co-occurrence clustering excluded repertoires with fewer than 30,000 or more than 120,000 public chains, plus five with anomalous nucleotide sharing. TCRdb retrieved this table from immuneACCESS and kept in-frame rearrangements only. Not all clones are present; in checked studies, unresolved V genes account for under half, and no reason is known for the remainder. Clone size and the V and J calls come from that table; the DNA yielded D and trimming. This sample is represented by fewer than 150,000 clones; approximately 80% of them were singletons. The ten top clones hold 5.1% of the sample.

The research as a whole found: A later genetic analysis reported fewer N-insertions in productive TCRs among donors in an Asian-associated ancestry cluster than the roughly 640-donor mean. In a later analysis, the rate of TCR association differed among HLA loci, with DRB1 alleles having the most associated TCRs and HLA-C alleles having the fewest. An earlier analysis of approximately 600 of the donors showed that most TCR beta V segments appeared in productive rearrangements either about 87% or about 30% of the time, which broadly matched IMGT annotations. According to the authors, the approach could potentially be generalized to other disease states and immunological phenotypes. A later analysis found that HLA-associated TCR beta chains were more clonally expanded and had lower generation probabilities than equally common non-associated chains. V-gene and J-gene trimming of TCR beta chains was associated with a missense DCLRE1C variant in a later genetic analysis, and the association was replicated in an independent cohort. Across donors, most TCR sequences were observed very rarely, whereas some public TCRs were present in many individuals. A cluster of highly shared sequence variants was judged likely to be a technical artifact of the sequencing pipeline. HLA typing was unavailable for some donors at each locus, so association tests used only the typed subset. Because the 87-base-pair reads could not distinguish some IMGT-functional V segments, including TRBV6-2 and TRBV6-3, those segments were excluded. When HLA alleles, especially DR and DQ, strongly co-occurred, TCR associations were difficult to assign to individual alleles. The presence/absence analyses assumed that sequencing depth was roughly uniform across donors, and that assumption may not be true. Because counts were too low, roughly 18 rarely observed V segments, including chromosome 9 orphons, were left out of the earlier analysis of several hundred of the donors. Several of the top co-occurrence clusters appeared to be linked to parvovirus B19, influenza, CMV and Epstein-Barr virus, according to a later analysis. The study gave a list of about 170 TCR beta chains associated with cytomegalovirus. Specific HLA alleles were associated with 15,000 to 20,000 TCR beta sequences at a false discovery rate of 0.05 in a later analysis. In a later analysis, most CMV-associated TCR beta chains were found to appear HLA-restricted, with HLA associations seemingly driven largely by CMV exposure. This cohort had only TCR beta chains sequenced, and the lack of alpha or paired-chain data limited which features could be detected. A further reported finding was that TCR beta sequences accurately predicted the HLA-A and HLA-B alleles for most subjects in the first cohort. Linkage disequilibrium might explain the correlated functional status among segregating V segments, but an unknown experimental factor could not be ruled out. The classifier was reported to diagnose cytomegalovirus status with high specificity and sensitivity in both the original cohort and the validation cohort. The only immune exposure information available for the cohort was CMV serostatus. A few of the identified cytomegalovirus-associated TCR beta chains were confirmed in vitro to be specific for cytomegalovirus antigens.

The sample comprised PBMCs. The receptor was derived from a male donor in good health and CMV-seronegative. The V gene is TRBV12-1 and the J gene is TRBJ2-7; the table's D call TRBD2 went unverified against the DNA. TRBV12-1 is a recognized pseudogene. The DNA sequence reads TGTGCCAGCAGCCCGTCTAGCGGGGGTAGCGCCTACGAGCAGTACTTC. The resulting protein is CASSPSSGGSAYEQYF.